Sequencing of this T cell receptor (beta chain) was carried out in a study of blood T cell repertoires in COVID-19. Study-level background: Samples came from the United States, Italy and Spain, spanning acute and convalescent COVID-19. PBMCs, B-cell-depleted T cells, or T cells provided the cDNA or gDNA that made up the material.

Patients in Seattle were enrolled during active infection, then followed longitudinally. Germline assignment: CDR1 SGHAT and CDR2 FQNNGV. The CDR3 extends over 12 amino acids. Per the study methods: Cell counts per sample came from amplifying reference gene primers. Sequencing used immunoSEQ multiplex PCR; TCRdb keeps in-frame clones, though not all of them. That table is the source of V, J and clone size, and D and trimming were worked out from the DNA. The sample has more than 200,000 clones; around nine tenths are singletons. V gene TRBV11-2 combines with J gene TRBJ2-2; 11 bases line up with TRBD2. This receptor was identified in a woman aged 55-69 years with COVID-19, enrolled during active disease. Material: peripheral blood. CDR3 bases: TGTGCTAGCGGGAGGGACACCGGGGAGCTGTTTTTT. Its protein is CASGRDTGELFF.